This T cell receptor beta chain emerged from a study of shared T cell receptors in the human thymus. Produced via immunoSEQ multiplex PCR; TCRdb's table is partial and in-frame only. The repertoire holds about 610,000 clones, with approximately 88% as singletons. Germline V gene data show CDR1 as MNHEY and CDR2 as SMNVEV (reference sequence). This CDR3 contains 12 residues. V lost 5 bases to trimming and J lost 5 bases, with 8 bases between them. The data also belong to a second study, concerning human thymus T cells. That source reports: Donation came from healthy Finnish infants having corrective surgery for congenital heart defects.

This rearrangement joins TRBV27 to TRBJ2-3; tentative D call: TRBD1 (6 bases). The origin of this receptor is a boy less than two years old with a congenital heart defect. Sequencing was carried out using thymocytes. The CDR3 is CASSLRGDTQYF. Written as DNA, the CDR3 is TGTGCCAGCAGTCTCAGGGGAGATACGCAGTATTTT.